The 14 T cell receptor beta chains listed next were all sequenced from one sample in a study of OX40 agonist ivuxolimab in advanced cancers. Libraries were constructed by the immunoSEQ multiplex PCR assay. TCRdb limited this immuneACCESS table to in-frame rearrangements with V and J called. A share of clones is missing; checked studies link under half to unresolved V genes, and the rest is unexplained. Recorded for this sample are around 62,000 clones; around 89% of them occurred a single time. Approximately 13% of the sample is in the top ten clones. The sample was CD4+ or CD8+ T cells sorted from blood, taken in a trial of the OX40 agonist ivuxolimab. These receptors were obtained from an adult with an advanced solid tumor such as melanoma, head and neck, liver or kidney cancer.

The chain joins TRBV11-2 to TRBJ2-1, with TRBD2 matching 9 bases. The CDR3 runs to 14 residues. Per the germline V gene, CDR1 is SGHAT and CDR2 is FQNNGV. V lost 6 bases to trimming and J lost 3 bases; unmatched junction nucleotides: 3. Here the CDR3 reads CASSLAGYYNEQFF. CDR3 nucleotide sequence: TGTGCCAGCAGTCTAGCGGGATACTACAATGAGCAGTTCTTC.

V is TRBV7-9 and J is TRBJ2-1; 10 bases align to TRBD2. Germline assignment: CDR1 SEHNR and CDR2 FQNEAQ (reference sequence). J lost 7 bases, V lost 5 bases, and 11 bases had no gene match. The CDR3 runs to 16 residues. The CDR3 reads CASSPPTSGLFNEQFF. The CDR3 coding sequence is TGTGCCAGCAGCCCTCCGACTAGCGGGCTTTTTAATGAGCAGTTCTTC.

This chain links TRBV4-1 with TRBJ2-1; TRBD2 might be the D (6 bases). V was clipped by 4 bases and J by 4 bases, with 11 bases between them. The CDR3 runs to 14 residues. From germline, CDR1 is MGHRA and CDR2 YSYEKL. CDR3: CASSPRDEYNEQFF. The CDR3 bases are TGCGCCAGCAGCCCGCGGGACGAGTACAATGAGCAGTTCTTC.

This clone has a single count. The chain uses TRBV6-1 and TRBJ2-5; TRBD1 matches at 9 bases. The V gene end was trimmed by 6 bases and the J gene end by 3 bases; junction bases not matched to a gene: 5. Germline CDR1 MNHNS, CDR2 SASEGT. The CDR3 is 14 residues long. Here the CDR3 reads CASSQTGGKETQYF. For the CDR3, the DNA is TGTGCCAGCAGCCAGACAGGGGGTAAAGAGACCCAGTACTTC.

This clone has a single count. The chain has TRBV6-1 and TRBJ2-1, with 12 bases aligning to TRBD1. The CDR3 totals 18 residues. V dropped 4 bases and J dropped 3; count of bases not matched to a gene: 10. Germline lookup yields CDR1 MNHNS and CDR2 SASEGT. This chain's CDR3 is CASSALRDRGPFYNEQFF. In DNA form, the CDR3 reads TGTGCCAGCAGTGCCCTCCGGGACAGGGGGCCCTTCTACAATGAGCAGTTCTTC.

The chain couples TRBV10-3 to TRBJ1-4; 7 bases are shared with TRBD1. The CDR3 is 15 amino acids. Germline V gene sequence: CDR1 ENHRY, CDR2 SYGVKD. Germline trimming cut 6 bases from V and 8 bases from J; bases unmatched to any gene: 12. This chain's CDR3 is CAIRPPGQWKEKLFF. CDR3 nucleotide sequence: TGTGCCATCAGGCCCCCGGGACAGTGGAAAGAAAAACTGTTTTTT.

The CDR3 protein is CASSLSAGTGRTGELFF. The CDR3 DNA follows: TGTGCCAGCAGTTTAAGTGCCGGGACAGGGAGGACCGGGGAGCTGTTTTTT. The V call is TRBV28, the J call TRBJ2-2, with TRBD1 matching over 9 bases. Trimming removed 2 bases from V and 5 bases from J; junction bases left unmatched: 9. Germline V CDR1 and CDR2: MDHEN, SYDVKM. The CDR3 is 17 amino acids.

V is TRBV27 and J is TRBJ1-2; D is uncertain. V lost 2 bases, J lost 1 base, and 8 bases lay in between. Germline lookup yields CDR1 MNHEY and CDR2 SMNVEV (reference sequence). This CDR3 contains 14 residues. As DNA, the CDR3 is TGTGCCAGCAGTTTACAGTCGGATAACTATGGCTACACCTTC. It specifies CASSLQSDNYGYTF.

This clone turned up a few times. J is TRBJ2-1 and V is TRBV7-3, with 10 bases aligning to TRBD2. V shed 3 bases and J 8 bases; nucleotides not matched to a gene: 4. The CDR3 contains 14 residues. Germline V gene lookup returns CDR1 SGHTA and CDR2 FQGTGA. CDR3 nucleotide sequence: TGTGCCAGCAGCTTTAGCGGGAGGTTCGATGAGCAGTTCTTC. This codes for CASSFSGRFDEQFF.

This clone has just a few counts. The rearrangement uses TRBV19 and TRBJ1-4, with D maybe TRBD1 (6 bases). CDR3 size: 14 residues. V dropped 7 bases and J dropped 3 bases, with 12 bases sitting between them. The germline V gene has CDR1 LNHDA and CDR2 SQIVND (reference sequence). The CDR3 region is CASNTDSPNEKLFF. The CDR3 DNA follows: TGTGCCAGTAATACGGACAGCCCTAATGAAAAACTGTTTTTT.

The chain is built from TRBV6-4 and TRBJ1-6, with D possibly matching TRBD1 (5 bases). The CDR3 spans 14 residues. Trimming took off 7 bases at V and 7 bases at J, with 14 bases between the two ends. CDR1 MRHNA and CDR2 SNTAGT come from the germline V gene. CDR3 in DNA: TGTGCCAGCACAGGGATCAAGCCGAATTCACCCCTCCACTTT. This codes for CASTGIKPNSPLHF.

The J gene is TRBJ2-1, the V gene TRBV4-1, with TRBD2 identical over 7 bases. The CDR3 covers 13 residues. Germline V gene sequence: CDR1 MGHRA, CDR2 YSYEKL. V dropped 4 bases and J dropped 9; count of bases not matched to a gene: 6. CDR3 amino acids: CASSLGLVAEQFF. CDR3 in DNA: TGCGCCAGCAGCCTCGGACTAGTGGCTGAGCAGTTCTTC.

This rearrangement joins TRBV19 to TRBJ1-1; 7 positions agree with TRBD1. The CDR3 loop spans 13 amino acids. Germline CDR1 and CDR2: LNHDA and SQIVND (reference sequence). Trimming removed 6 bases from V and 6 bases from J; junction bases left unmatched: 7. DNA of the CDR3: TGTGCCAGTAGAAAGGGGGCGGGAGCTGAAGCTTTCTTT. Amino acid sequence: CASRKGAGAEAFF.

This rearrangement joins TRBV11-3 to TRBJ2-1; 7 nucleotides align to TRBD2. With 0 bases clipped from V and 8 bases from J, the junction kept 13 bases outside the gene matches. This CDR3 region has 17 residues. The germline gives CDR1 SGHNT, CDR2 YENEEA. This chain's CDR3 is CASSLDRGGSLIDEQFF. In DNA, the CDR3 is TGTGCCAGCAGCTTAGATCGCGGCGGGAGTTTGATCGATGAGCAGTTCTTC.